Listed below are T cell receptor beta chains from one sample, sequenced in a study of control samples from healthy donors and cancer patients. The assay was immunoSEQ multiplex PCR, and TCRdb's table has in-frame clones only and misses some. Of 52,000 or so clones in the sample, about 95% are singletons; the top ten hold around 4.2%. Sequenced: blood. The receptor source for this set is a man aged 25-45 years in good health. Each CDR3 is given with its conserved first and last residue. A D gene is named only where the DNA matches it firmly. Not all rows give a size; the values are once, few, many and, for expanded clones, a class.

TRBJ1-1,-,-,TRBV6-4,TGTGCCAGCAGTAGGACAGACAACACTGAAGCTTTCTTT,CASSRTDNTEAFF
TRBJ2-6,-,TRBD1,TRBV6-1,TGTGCCAGCAGTGCTAATAAACTTGGACAGGGGGCGACTGGGGCCAACGTCCTGACTTTC,CASSANKLGQGATGANVLTF
TRBJ1-1,-,-,TRBV27,TGTGCCAGCAGAGATCAGGGAGACACTGAAGCTTTCTTT,CASRDQGDTEAFF
TRBJ1-1,once,-,TRBV7-9,TGTGCCAGCAGCCCCAGGGTTTATGACACTGAAGCTTTCTTT,CASSPRVYDTEAFF
TRBJ1-5,-,-,TRBV9,TGTGCCAGCAGCGTAGCCCCCCATCAGCCCCAGCATTTT,CASSVAPHQPQHF
TRBJ2-2,-,TRBD2,TRBV7-8,TGTGCCAGCAGCCCGGGGGGGGGAAAGGACACCGGGGAGCTGTTTTTT,CASSPGGGKDTGELFF
TRBJ2-5,-,-,TRBV10-2,TGCGCCACCAACAAGGGTAGCGGCGGGGGCCAGGAGACCCAGTACTTC,CATNKGSGGGQETQYF
TRBJ2-2,-,TRBD2,TRBV29-1,TGCAGCGTTTATCTAGCGGGGGACACCGGGGAGCTGTTTTTT,CSVYLAGDTGELFF
TRBJ2-2,-,-,TRBV27,TGTGCCAGCAGTTCAGGACAAACCCCCGGGGAGCTGTTTTTT,CASSSGQTPGELFF
TRBJ1-2,-,TRBD1,TRBV4-1,TGCGCCAGCAGCCAAGAAGAATCACAGGGGGCTTACAATGGCTACACCTTC,CASSQEESQGAYNGYTF
TRBJ2-5,-,-,TRBV11-1,TGTGCCAGCAGCTTAAGAGGGTCCCAAGAGACCCAGTACTTC,CASSLRGSQETQYF
TRBJ1-6,-,TRBD1,TRBV5-5,TGTGCCAGCAGCGCGCGAGGGACAGGGGGCAACTCACCCCTCCACTTT,CASSARGTGGNSPLHF
TRBJ2-3,-,-,TRBV6-1,TGTGCCAGCAGTGCCTTGACAGGGGACTACACAGATACGCAGTATTTT,CASSALTGDYTDTQYF
TRBJ1-6,-,TRBD1,TRBV20-1,TGCAGTGCTAGTGACGGACAGGAGTCCCCCGATAATTCACCCCTCCACTTT,CSASDGQESPDNSPLHF
TRBJ2-5,-,-,TRBV9,TGTGCCAGCAGCTCCGTAGCCGGAGGGGAGACCCAGTACTTC,CASSSVAGGETQYF
TRBJ2-1,-,-,TRBV5-6,TGTGCCAGCAGCTTGGGTCAGACTTACAATGAGCAGTTCTTC,CASSLGQTYNEQFF
TRBJ1-1,-,-,TRBV6-4,TGTGCCAGCAGTGCGGGGGAGGGTGGCACTGAAGCTTTCTTT,CASSAGEGGTEAFF
TRBJ1-5,-,-,TRBV2,TGTGCCAGCTCATCAGGGGTTCAGCCCCAGCATTTT,CASSSGVQPQHF
TRBJ2-3,once,-,TRBV12-3/TRBV12-4,TGTGCCAGCGGCGGGGACACAGATACGCAGTATTTT,CASGGDTDTQYF
TRBJ1-6,-,-,TRBV9,TGTGCCAGCAGCCGCGAGGCAGGGGACGTTTCACCCCTCCACTTT,CASSREAGDVSPLHF
TRBJ1-1,once,-,TRBV27,TGTGCCAGCAGTTTACAGGGCCTCCGATCAGGGGTCACTGAAGCTTTCTTT,CASSLQGLRSGVTEAFF
TRBJ1-6,-,-,TRBV5-6,TGTGCCAGCAGCTCGGAGGGACGAGGCTCACCCCTCCACTTT,CASSSEGRGSPLHF
TRBJ2-1,-,-,TRBV5-4,TGTGCCAGCAGCTTGGCGGTCAGGGGCTACAATGAGCAGTTCTTC,CASSLAVRGYNEQFF
TRBJ1-1,once,TRBD1,TRBV7-3,TGTGCCAGCAGCCCCCATATCCGGACAGGGGTGAACACTGAAGCTTTCTTT,CASSPHIRTGVNTEAFF
TRBJ1-2,-,-,TRBV28,TGTGCCAGCAGTTTAATCCGGCAGGGGAAAGGCTACACCTTC,CASSLIRQGKGYTF
TRBJ1-2,-,TRBD1,TRBV28,TGTGCCGGCAGTTTAATCCCGGTGGGGGACAGGAGAAAATATGGCTACACCTTC,CAGSLIPVGDRRKYGYTF
TRBJ1-4,-,TRBD1,TRBV6-1,TGTGCCAGCAGTGAGGCCCTGACAGGGTCTAATGAAAAACTGTTTTTT,CASSEALTGSNEKLFF
TRBJ1-4,-,-,TRBV18,TGTGCCAGCTCACCAGAGGCCAGGGGCTTTGGTGAAAAACTGTTTTTT,CASSPEARGFGEKLFF
TRBJ2-2,-,TRBD2,TRBV6-5,TGTGCCAGCAGTTACTCTGGGACTAGAACCGGGGAGCTGTTTTTT,CASSYSGTRTGELFF
TRBJ2-2,-,TRBD2,TRBV27,TGTGCCAGCGGTATTGCGGGGGAAAGGGTCACCGGGGAGCTGTTTTTT,CASGIAGERVTGELFF
TRBJ2-1,-,-,TRBV15,TGTGCCACCAGCAGAGGTCAGGACTGGTACAATGAGCAGTTCTTC,CATSRGQDWYNEQFF
TRBJ2-7,-,-,TRBV7-2,TGTGCCAGCAGCATCCCGGCCGGGATGGGGATTAGCGAGCAGTACTTC,CASSIPAGMGISEQYF
TRBJ2-5,-,TRBD2,TRBV29-1,TGCAGCGCCACTACTAGCGTAAAAGAGACCCAGTACTTC,CSATTSVKETQYF
TRBJ2-7,-,-,TRBV7-3,TGTGCCAGCAGCCTAGGAGACTTGGGGGAGCAGTACTTC,CASSLGDLGEQYF
TRBJ1-5,-,-,TRBV9,TGTGCCAGCAGCGTAGCGGCAGGGGAACACCAGCCCCAGCATTTT,CASSVAAGEHQPQHF
TRBJ2-2,-,TRBD1,TRBV7-9,TGTGCCAGCAGCCCCCGGACCTTACAGGGGGCGATTGCCACCGGGGAGCTGTTTTTT,CASSPRTLQGAIATGELFF